This T cell receptor (beta chain) was sequenced for a study of blood T cell repertoires in COVID-19. Study-level background: Whether acute or convalescent, the COVID-19 samples came from the United States, Italy and Spain. T cells, B-cell-depleted T cells, or PBMCs provided the cDNA or gDNA that served as material.

The ends lost 5 bases at V and 3 bases at J; junction bases unmatched: 13. The CDR3 is made up of 16 amino acids. The germline V gene encodes CDR1 SGHTA and CDR2 FQGTGA. Generated by immunoSEQ multiplex PCR, the TCRdb table keeps only in-frame clones and is missing some. Seen here are roughly 180,000 clones, more than 80% observed once, and the top ten hold roughly 7.7%. The chain recombines TRBV7-3 with TRBJ2-7; TRBD1 aligns across 7 bases. Sequencing was done on a sample of peripheral blood. The sequence came from a woman aged 60 to 75 with acute or convalescent COVID-19. This CDR3 is CASSVGPQRGLYEQYF. The CDR3 DNA is TGTGCCAGCAGCGTGGGACCGCAAAGGGGGCTCTACGAGCAGTACTTC.